A single TCR beta chain is shown here with its context. Its specificity is unknown. This sample is drawn from a study of T cell responses to AZD1222 COVID-19 vaccine. General study findings and limits: Repertoire collection took place solely once the T cell response had peaked. It should be noted that donors were predominantly white British and more often female, and clonal diversity was possibly underestimated.

This CDR3 has 14 residues. From germline, CDR1 is SGHAT and CDR2 FQDESV (reference sequence). J lost 6 bases, V lost 1 base, and 5 bases had no gene match. Clones were read by immunoSEQ multiplex PCR, and TCRdb kept only the in-frame ones, dropping some. The sample comprises over 100,000 clones, 86% of which are singletons, and more than 4.5% rests with the top ten. V usage is TRBV11-1 and J usage is TRBJ1-1; 7 nucleotides align to TRBD1. The sequencing used peripheral blood, collected on day 0 of AZD1222 vaccination. The clonotype comes from an adult in good health. CDR3: CASSLVWDSAEAFF. CDR3 in DNA: TGTGCCAGCAGCTTAGTTTGGGACAGCGCTGAAGCTTTCTTT.